This T cell receptor beta chain was recovered during a study of monozygotic twins with inflammatory bowel disease. Study-level results: Whereas healthy co-twins had higher TCRbeta diversity (inverse Simpson), IBD patients had lower diversity.

Each of TCRalpha and TCRbeta cDNA went through two nested PCRs, lasting 16 and 9 cycles. TCRdb re-called the 5' RACE reads and gives one entry per CDR3 protein, without DNA. With approximately 390,000 distinct CDR3 sequences in the sample, the ten largest clones hold 2% to 3%. CDR3 length: 13 amino acids. Germline assignment: CDR1 MGHDK and CDR2 SYGVNS. Regarding this clonotype: Its antigen is currently unknown.

The chain is built from TRBV25-1 and TRBJ2-2; TCRdb outputs TRBD1, but without DNA this stays unchecked. This TCR derives from a human donor with ulcerative colitis or Crohn's disease, or a healthy co-twin of an affected twin (not recorded which). The sequencing input was blood. The CDR3: CASTEPRTGELFF.